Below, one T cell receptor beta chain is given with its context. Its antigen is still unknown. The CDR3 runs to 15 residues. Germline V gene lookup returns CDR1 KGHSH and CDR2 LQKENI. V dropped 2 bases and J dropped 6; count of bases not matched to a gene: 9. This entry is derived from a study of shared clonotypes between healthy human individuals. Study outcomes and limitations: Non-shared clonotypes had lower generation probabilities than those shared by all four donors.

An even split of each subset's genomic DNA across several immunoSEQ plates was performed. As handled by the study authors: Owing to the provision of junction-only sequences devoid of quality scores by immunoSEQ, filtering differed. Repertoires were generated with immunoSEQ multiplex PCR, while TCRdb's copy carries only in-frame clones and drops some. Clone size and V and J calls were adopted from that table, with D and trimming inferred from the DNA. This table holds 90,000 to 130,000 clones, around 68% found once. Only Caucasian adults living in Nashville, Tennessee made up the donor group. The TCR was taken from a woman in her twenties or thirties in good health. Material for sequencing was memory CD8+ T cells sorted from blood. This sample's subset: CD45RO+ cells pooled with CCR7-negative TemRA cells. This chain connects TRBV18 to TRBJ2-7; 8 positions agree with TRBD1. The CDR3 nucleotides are TGTGCCAGCTCACCAGCAACAGGGGGTGGCGGCGAGCAGTACTTC. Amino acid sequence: CASSPATGGGGEQYF.